This is a list of T cell receptor beta chains from one sample in a study of cytomegalovirus exposure and HLA in healthy donors. Generated by immunoSEQ multiplex PCR, the TCRdb table keeps only in-frame clones and is missing some. The sample shows around 120,000 clones, around three quarters of them seen only once. Material for sequencing was PBMCs. Receptors originate from a woman between 50 and 59 years old in good health and CMV-seronegative. CDR3s include the opening cysteine and the closing phenylalanine or tryptophan. Each record gives: J gene, clone size, V gene, D gene, CDR3 DNA, CDR3 protein. D genes are given only for firm matches. Clone size is given for some rows only: seen once, a few or many times, or a class if the clone is expanded.

>TRBJ2-1|.|TRBV5-1|TRBD1
TGCGCCAGCAGCGGGACAGGGCCTAGGGATGCTGAGCAGTTCTTC
CASSGTGPRDAEQFF
>TRBJ2-7|.|TRBV7-9|TRBD1
TGTGCCAGCAGCTCGGACAGGAACTCCTACGAGCAGTACTTC
CASSSDRNSYEQYF
>TRBJ1-2|few|TRBV19|.
TGTGCCAGTAGTATAGGGGGGCTGGATGGCTACACCTTC
CASSIGGLDGYTF
>TRBJ2-2|.|TRBV27|TRBD2
TGTGCCAGCAGTCCCCCTAGCGGGAGGGTCGCCGGGGAGCTGTTTTTT
CASSPPSGRVAGELFF
>TRBJ1-1|.|TRBV27|TRBD1
TGTGCCAGCAGTTTGGGACAGGGGAACACTGAAGCTTTCTTT
CASSLGQGNTEAFF
>TRBJ1-1|once|TRBV10-3|TRBD1
TGTGCCATTGGACAGGGGTTAAACACTGAAGCTTTCTTT
CAIGQGLNTEAFF
>TRBJ1-1|.|TRBV28|.
TGTGCCAGCAGTTCTCGGGACAACATGAACACTGAAGCTTTCTTT
CASSSRDNMNTEAFF
>TRBJ1-2|.|TRBV28|.
TGTGCCAGCAGCCCGACAGGACCGGGGAGAGGCTACACCTTC
CASSPTGPGRGYTF
>TRBJ1-1|few|TRBV4-1|.
TGCGCCAGCAGCCAAGACCTAAAGGCTTTCTTT
CASSQDLKAFF
>TRBJ2-3|once|TRBV5-1|TRBD1
TGCGCCAGCAGCCCAGGACAGGGCACAGATACGCAGTATTTT
CASSPGQGTDTQYF
>TRBJ2-3|.|TRBV5-1|.
TGCGCCAGCAGCCCAGGGCTAGATACGCAGTATTTT
CASSPGLDTQYF
>TRBJ2-7|.|TRBV28|TRBD2
TGTGCCAGCAGTACGGGAGGAGCCTACGAGCAGTACTTC
CASSTGGAYEQYF
>TRBJ1-1|.|TRBV7-2|TRBD1
TGTGCCAGCAGCTTTGGACAGGGAGCCTTGAACACTGAAGCTTTCTTT
CASSFGQGALNTEAFF
>TRBJ1-1|.|TRBV5-1|.
TGCGCCAGCAGCTTGGGTGGGCAGTCGAACACTGAAGCTTTCTTT
CASSLGGQSNTEAFF
>TRBJ1-1|.|TRBV5-1|.
TGCGCCAGCAGCTTGGCCTGGCAGGCAGAAGCTTTCTTT
CASSLAWQAEAFF
>TRBJ2-1|once|TRBV6-4|TRBD1
TGTGCCAGCAGTGCCGGACAGGGCACCTACAATGAGCAGTTCTTC
CASSAGQGTYNEQFF
>TRBJ2-5|.|TRBV7-9|TRBD2
TGTGCCAGCAGCTTCGGCGGGAGGGACGGTTTGGAGACCCAGTACTTC
CASSFGGRDGLETQYF
>TRBJ2-2|.|TRBV7-9|.
TGTGCCAGCAGCTTAAGGTTGGAGGGACTGAACACCGGGGAGCTGTTTTTT
CASSLRLEGLNTGELFF
>TRBJ1-1|.|TRBV11-2|.
TGTGCCAGCAGCGCGGTGAGGGCGAACACTGAAGCTTTCTTT
CASSAVRANTEAFF
>TRBJ1-2|.|TRBV30|.
TGTGCCTGGACCCCGACAGGTTTGGGCGGCTACACCTTC
CAWTPTGLGGYTF
>TRBJ2-2|.|TRBV4-1|.
TGCGCCAGCAGCCAACTACAGGGCAGCGGAACGACGAACACCGGGGAGCTGTTTTTT
CASSQLQGSGTTNTGELFF
>TRBJ1-1|.|TRBV29-1|.
TGCAGCGTTGAAGGCTTTCAGGGAATTGGGTACACTGAAGCTTTCTTT
CSVEGFQGIGYTEAFF
>TRBJ2-2|.|TRBV9|TRBD2
TGTGCCAGCAGATCTAGCGGGAATGCCGGGGAGCTGTTTTTT
CASRSSGNAGELFF
>TRBJ2-7|.|TRBV28|TRBD1
TGTGCCAGCAGTCGCCGGGACAGGGCCTACGAGCAGTACTTC
CASSRRDRAYEQYF
>TRBJ2-3|.|TRBV28|.
TGTGCCAGCAGTTTCTTCGTCGGACTAAAGGGCACAGATACGCAGTATTTT
CASSFFVGLKGTDTQYF
>TRBJ1-2|.|TRBV19|.
TGTGCCAGTAGTATAGAAGGACAGAGGAACTATGGCTACACCTTC
CASSIEGQRNYGYTF
>TRBJ2-5|.|TRBV19|.
TGTGCCAGTAGTAACGGCGGGGACGGGGGGACCCAGTACTTC
CASSNGGDGGTQYF
>TRBJ1-3|.|TRBV7-6|TRBD1
TGTGCCAGCAGGGACAGGGCTGCCTCTGGAAACACCATATATTTT
CASRDRAASGNTIYF
>TRBJ2-5|.|TRBV6-5|TRBD2
TGTGCCAGCAGTTACTCGTCGAGCGGGGGAACCCAGTACTTC
CASSYSSSGGTQYF
>TRBJ1-2|once|TRBV19|.
TGTGCCAGTAGTACGGTGACGCGGAACTATGGCTACACCTTC
CASSTVTRNYGYTF
>TRBJ2-2|.|TRBV11-2|TRBD1
TGTGCCAGCAGCCCCCGGGACAGGGGGTTTAACGGGGAGCTGTTTTTT
CASSPRDRGFNGELFF
>TRBJ2-1|many|TRBV5-4|TRBD2
TGTGCCAGCAGCTTGGAGCCTAGCGGTCTTGGGCAGTTCTTC
CASSLEPSGLGQFF
>TRBJ1-2|.|TRBV4-3|.
TGCGCCAGCAGCCAAGAAGGGACTTATGGCTACACCTTC
CASSQEGTYGYTF
>TRBJ2-5|few|TRBV5-1|TRBD2
TGCGCCAGCAAGGAGAGCGGGAGGGCCGAAGAGACCCAGTACTTC
CASKESGRAEETQYF
>TRBJ1-2|.|TRBV4-1|TRBD1
TGCGCCAGCAGCCAAAACTCGGGACAGGGGGCGAGTGGCTACACCTTC
CASSQNSGQGASGYTF
>TRBJ2-7|.|TRBV7-7|.
TGTGCTTTGCCACAGGGAGCCTCAGGGGCATTAATTTTGTACGAGCAGTACTTC
CALPQGASGALILYEQYF